Listed below are T cell receptor beta chains from one sample, sequenced in a study of blood T cell repertoires in COVID-19. Clones were sequenced by immunoSEQ multiplex PCR, and TCRdb holds only the in-frame ones, with some missing. The repertoire holds about 170,000 clones, with around 89% as singletons. The specimen sequenced was peripheral blood. The receptors were gathered from a man aged 50-59 years who had recovered from COVID-19. The CDR3 runs from the conserved cysteine through the conserved F or W. The D gene is left open where the match is weak. Clone size is given for some rows only: seen once, a few or many times, or a class if the clone is expanded.

>-|TRBV27|TRBJ1-2|-
CASSLSLIGNGYTF
TGTGCCAGCAGTTTATCATTGATCGGGAATGGCTACACCTTC
>-|TRBV19|TRBJ2-1|-
CASSISITGSYNEQFF
TGTGCCAGTAGTATATCCATTACGGGGTCCTACAATGAGCAGTTCTTC
>-|TRBV9|TRBJ1-2|TRBD1
CASSRSNRGDGYTF
TGTGCCAGCAGCCGAAGCAACAGGGGAGATGGCTACACCTTC
>-|TRBV5-1|TRBJ2-1|TRBD2
CASSRTSGMDEQFF
TGCGCCAGCAGCAGGACTAGCGGGATGGATGAGCAGTTCTTC
>-|TRBV2|TRBJ2-1|-
CASSDPSDEQFF
TGTGCCAGCAGTGACCCCTCGGATGAGCAGTTCTTC
>-|TRBV2|TRBJ1-1|TRBD1
CASSEGDSASTEAFF
TGTGCCAGCAGTGAAGGGGACAGTGCGAGCACTGAAGCTTTCTTT
>-|TRBV5-6|TRBJ1-1|-
CASSLDGRGMNTEAFF
TGTGCCAGCAGCTTGGATGGGAGGGGGATGAACACTGAAGCTTTCTTT
>-|TRBV27|TRBJ2-7|TRBD2
CASSLIAGSYEQYF
TGTGCCAGCAGTTTGATAGCGGGAAGCTACGAGCAGTACTTC
>-|TRBV19|TRBJ2-2|TRBD2
CASSRERNTGELFF
TGTGCCAGTTCGCGGGAGAGGAACACCGGGGAGCTGTTTTTT
>-|TRBV11-2|TRBJ2-2|-
CASSLSVRGTGELFF
TGTGCCAGCAGCTTATCCGTTCGCGGCACCGGGGAGCTGTTTTTT
>-|TRBV6-1|TRBJ1-2|TRBD1
CASSVKTGGSQDGYTF
TGTGCCAGCAGTGTAAAGACAGGGGGCTCTCAGGATGGCTACACCTTC
>-|TRBV9|TRBJ1-5|-
CASSVGSRVGQPQHF
TGTGCCAGCAGCGTAGGGAGCAGGGTGGGCCAGCCCCAGCATTTT
>-|TRBV28|TRBJ2-1|TRBD2
CASSLWGLQNEQFF
TGTGCCAGCAGTTTATGGGGACTACAAAATGAGCAGTTCTTC
>once|TRBV7-6|TRBJ2-5|TRBD1
CASSDKGQAQETQYF
TGTGCCAGCAGCGATAAAGGACAGGCCCAAGAGACCCAGTACTTC
>-|TRBV28|TRBJ1-3|-
CASSGSDSGNTIYF
TGTGCCAGCAGTGGGAGTGACTCTGGAAACACCATATATTTT
>-|TRBV5-5|TRBJ1-1|-
CASSWDRAGVNTEAFF
TGTGCCAGCAGCTGGGATCGGGCAGGGGTGAACACTGAAGCTTTCTTT
>-|TRBV29-1|TRBJ1-5|TRBD1
CSVGSSGQAGQPQHF
TGCAGCGTTGGGTCCTCGGGACAGGCGGGACAGCCCCAGCATTTT
>-|TRBV9|TRBJ2-5|TRBD2
CASSVGASGGRETQYF
TGTGCCAGCAGCGTAGGGGCTAGCGGGGGGCGAGAGACCCAGTACTTC
>-|TRBV24-1|TRBJ1-5|-
CATSDSRHGGYQPQHF
TGTGCCACCAGTGACTCACGGCATGGGGGCTATCAGCCCCAGCATTTT
>-|TRBV7-2|TRBJ2-3|-
CASSFQGGSTDTQYF
TGTGCCAGCAGTTTTCAAGGGGGAAGCACAGATACGCAGTATTTT
>few|TRBV27|TRBJ2-7|TRBD1
CASSLGQGVYEQYF
TGTGCCAGCAGTTTGGGACAGGGGGTCTACGAGCAGTACTTC
>-|TRBV19|TRBJ2-7|TRBD2
CASSIAGDDYEQYF
TGTGCCAGTAGTATTGCGGGGGATGACTACGAGCAGTACTTC